This entry is about one TCR beta chain. The antigen remains undetermined. The data were taken from a study of shared clonotypes between healthy human individuals. About the study: Three men and a couple of women, aged 18 to 49, were donors.

Findings and limits, study-wide: Read depth was anticipated to influence clonotype sharing among donors.

Investigators divided CD4+ cells into CD45RA+ naive and CD45RA-negative memory subsets. There are 15 residues in the CDR3. V shed 2 bases and J shed 7 bases, with 15 bases lying between them. From germline, CDR1 is SGHRS and CDR2 YFSETQ. The data were produced by immunoSEQ multiplex PCR, yet TCRdb's version contains in-frame clones alone and is incomplete. Among 900,000 to 1,200,000 clones listed, 70% to 80% were seen once. The TCR was taken from a man aged 18 to 30 in good health. Some clones in this sample may be carry-over from other donors' samples. The chain links TRBV5-1 to TRBJ2-2, with D perhaps being TRBD1 or TRBD2 (6 bases each). The sample was memory CD4+ T cells from PBMCs. Subset denoted: CD45RA-negative fraction. Here the CDR3 reads CASSLLSGAYGELFF. The CDR3 nucleotides read TGCGCCAGCAGCTTATTATCGGGGGCATACGGGGAGCTGTTTTTT.